The 10 T cell receptor beta chains given below trace back to one sample, sequenced in a study of OX40 agonist ivuxolimab in advanced cancers. Clones were read by immunoSEQ multiplex PCR, and TCRdb kept only the in-frame ones, dropping some. The table has fewer than 18,000 clones, around 70% seen once. The sample in question was CD4+ or CD8+ T cells sorted from blood, obtained in a trial of the OX40 agonist ivuxolimab. These receptors came from an adult with an advanced solid tumor such as melanoma, head and neck, liver or kidney cancer.

This chain uses TRBV7-6 with TRBJ2-1, with 13 bases matching TRBD2. Trimming removed 3 bases from V and 6 bases from J; junction bases left unmatched: 8. Per germline, CDR1 SGHVS and CDR2 FNYEAQ. There are 17 residues in the CDR3. The CDR3 sequence: CASSLPPGTSGINEQFF. The CDR3 nucleotides are TGTGCCAGCAGCTTGCCTCCAGGGACTAGCGGGATCAATGAGCAGTTCTTC.

This clone qualifies as medium-sized. The chain couples TRBV30 to TRBJ2-2, with 7 bases identical to TRBD1. J lost 7 bases, V lost 0 bases, and 2 bases had no gene match. The V gene's germline CDR1 is GTSNPN and CDR2 SVGIG (reference sequence). The CDR3 runs 13 residues. The CDR3 DNA follows: TGTGCCTGGAGTGTACAGGGGAACGGGGAGCTGTTTTTT. Residues: CAWSVQGNGELFF.

The J gene is TRBJ2-7, the V gene TRBV23-1, with D unresolved. TRBV23-1 is an open reading frame, and its role is uncertain. This CDR3 is 13 amino acids long. V dropped 0 bases and J dropped 1 base, with 4 bases sitting between them. The DNA of the CDR3 is TGCGCCAGCAGTCAATCGGGGTCCTACGAGCAGTACTTC. This gives the protein CASSQSGSYEQYF.

The chain employs TRBV7-9 and TRBJ1-5; TRBD1 is a possible D gene (6 bases). Germline CDR1 is SEHNR and CDR2 is FQNEAQ (reference sequence). This CDR3 contains 13 residues. V gave up 5 bases and J gave up 4 bases, with 9 bases separating them. CDR3 DNA: TGTGCCAGCAGCGAAACAGGGAATCAGCCCCAGCATTTT. Residues: CASSETGNQPQHF.

The chain has TRBV5-4 and TRBJ2-5; tentative D call: TRBD2 (5 bases). The CDR3 is 14 residues long. From germline, CDR1 is SGHNT and CDR2 YYREEE (reference sequence). Between the trimmed V and J ends, which lost 0 bases and 0 bases, there was a span of 6 bases. CDR3: CASSLEDYQETQYF. The CDR3 DNA reads as TGTGCCAGCAGCTTGGAGGACTACCAAGAGACCCAGTACTTC.

The CDR3 DNA reads as TGCGCCAGCAGCCAATATAGCGGGGGAGACTCCTACAATGAGCAGTTCTTC. Its translation is CASSQYSGGDSYNEQFF. The chain employs TRBV4-1 and TRBJ2-1, with 9 bases identical to TRBD2. With V trimmed by 2 bases and J by 0 bases, 5 bases remained unmatched. CDR3 length: 17 amino acids. Germline V gives CDR1 MGHRA, CDR2 YSYEKL.

The chain joins TRBV10-3 to TRBJ2-2, with unresolved D. Germline V lookup: CDR1 ENHRY, CDR2 SYGVKD. The germline V and J ends were trimmed by 0 bases and 0 bases, with 8 bases remaining between them. The CDR3 is made up of 16 amino acids. The CDR3 sequence: CAISESGNPNTGELFF. The DNA for the CDR3 is TGTGCCATCAGTGAGTCGGGCAACCCGAACACCGGGGAGCTGTTTTTT.

The chain employs TRBV9 and TRBJ1-2; no definite D call. The germline V gene has CDR1 SGDLS and CDR2 YYNGEE. The CDR3 consists of 12 residues. V gave up 5 bases and J gave up 4 bases, with 9 bases separating them. The CDR3 loop reads CASRDIGYGYTF. CDR3 bases: TGTGCCAGCAGGGATATCGGCTATGGCTACACCTTC.

This clone was seen only a few times. The chain carries TRBV30 and TRBJ1-2; TRBD1 matches at 9 bases. This CDR3 comprises 15 residues. CDR1 and CDR2 from the germline V gene are GTSNPN and SVGIG (reference sequence). With V trimmed by 0 bases and J by 4 bases, 6 bases remained unmatched. The CDR3 bases are TGTGCCTGGAGTGTACTGGGACAGGGAGGCTATGGCTACACCTTC. As protein: CAWSVLGQGGYGYTF.

The V call is TRBV28, the J call TRBJ2-7; TRBD2 is a possible D gene (7 bases). This CDR3 has 13 residues. CDR1 and CDR2 (germline): MDHEN, SYDVKM. The V end was cut by 5 bases, the J end by 2 bases, with 10 bases between. The CDR3 bases are TGTGCCAGCAGTAACGGGGGGCCCTACGAGCAGTACTTC. Translation gives CASSNGGPYEQYF.